The 28 T cell receptor beta chains in this list originate from one sample, sequenced in a study of OX40 agonist ivuxolimab in advanced cancers. Data came from immunoSEQ multiplex PCR; TCRdb stores just in-frame clones and leaves some out. Altogether fewer than 100,000 clones are present, about 86% being singletons, with the ten largest covering roughly 1.9%. Sequenced here: CD4+ or CD8+ T cells sorted from blood, sampled in a trial of the OX40 agonist ivuxolimab. The receptors were sampled from an adult with an advanced solid tumor such as melanoma, head and neck, liver or kidney cancer.

The V gene is TRBV27, the J gene TRBJ2-5; 8 positions match TRBD2. The CDR3 is 15 residues long. V was clipped by 11 bases and J by 1 base; unmatched bases: 12. Germline CDR1 and CDR2: MNHEY and SMNVEV (reference sequence). The CDR3 loop is CAGVRRGAIQETQYF. CDR3 bases: TGTGCCGGGGTCCGGCGGGGGGCGATCCAAGAGACCCAGTACTTC.

The J gene is TRBJ2-1, the V gene TRBV6-6; D is unresolved. The germline V gene encodes CDR1 MNHNY and CDR2 SVGAGI (reference sequence). Between the trimmed V and J ends, which lost 6 bases and 5 bases, there was a span of 8 bases. The CDR3 is 12 amino acids. CDR3 in DNA: TGTGCCAGCAGACCTCGGGACAATGAGCAGTTCTTC. Encoded protein: CASRPRDNEQFF.

Worth noting for this clone: The junction shows a germline mismatch at one end, possibly a read error. This chain links TRBV28 with TRBJ1-1; D uncertain. The length of the CDR3 is 12 residues. Germline assignment: CDR1 MDHEN and CDR2 SYDVKM. CDR3 in DNA: TGTGCCAGCACTCCTTCCCACACTCAAGCTTTCTTT. It yields the protein CASTPSHTQAFF.

The chain has TRBV5-4 and TRBJ2-5, with TRBD2 identical over 7 bases. This CDR3 is 14 amino acids long. CDR1 is SGHNT and CDR2 is YYREEE in the germline V gene (reference sequence). The V segment lost 4 bases and the J segment 5 bases; nucleotides outside the gene matches: 8. Here the CDR3 DNA reads TGTGCCAGCAGCCATAAGGCGGGGGTTGAGACCCAGTACTTC. Protein sequence: CASSHKAGVETQYF.

This clone was seen a single time. This chain joins TRBV2 and TRBJ1-5, with 7 bases that match TRBD1. The CDR3 is 14 amino acids. Germline V CDR1 and CDR2: SNHLY, FYNNEI. V lost 6 bases and J lost 1; bases outside the gene matches: 3. CDR3: CASSIQGSNQPQHF. CDR3 DNA: TGTGCCAGCAGCATACAGGGGAGCAATCAGCCCCAGCATTTT.

The sample holds one count of this clone. The chain recombines TRBV27 with TRBJ1-5, with D tentatively TRBD1 (5 bases). Germline assignment: CDR1 MNHEY and CDR2 SMNVEV (reference sequence). Between the trimmed V and J ends, which lost 4 bases and 2 bases, there was a span of 21 bases. This CDR3 spans 18 amino acids. The CDR3 loop is CASSSLASRRGGNQPQHF. DNA of the CDR3: TGTGCCAGCAGTTCCCTAGCGTCCCGGAGGGGAGGCAATCAGCCCCAGCATTTT.

The chain uses TRBV5-6 and TRBJ1-4, with D possibly being TRBD1 (5 bases). This CDR3 has 15 amino acids. The V gene's germline CDR1 is SGHDT and CDR2 YYEEEE. The ends were cut back, 4 bases at V and 3 bases at J, with 13 bases in the middle. The CDR3 is CASSRGRGANEKLFF. For the CDR3, the DNA is TGTGCCAGCAGCAGAGGACGGGGGGCTAATGAAAAACTGTTTTTT.

The rearrangement uses TRBV11-2 and TRBJ1-1; D is ambiguous. Trimming removed 1 base from V and 1 base from J, with 10 bases in between. This CDR3 is 15 amino acids long. Germline V gives CDR1 SGHAT, CDR2 FQNNGV. The CDR3 loop is CASSLVGEANTEAFF. For the CDR3, the DNA is TGTGCCAGCAGCTTAGTTGGGGAAGCGAACACTGAAGCTTTCTTT.

This chain uses TRBV5-1 with TRBJ1-2; D possibly corresponds to TRBD1 (6 bases). CDR1 is SGHRS, CDR2 YFSETQ, per germline. The V gene lost 2 bases and the J gene lost 7 bases, with 21 bases spanning the gap. This CDR3 region has 16 residues. Here the CDR3 reads CASSFLGSPTGSGYTF. Written as DNA, the CDR3 is TGCGCCAGCAGCTTTTTGGGTTCCCCCACAGGGTCTGGCTACACCTTC.

The chain joins TRBV27 to TRBJ2-7, with 10 bases lining up with TRBD1. Looked up from germline, CDR1 is MNHEY and CDR2 is SMNVEV (reference sequence). Germline trimming cut 6 bases from V and 7 bases from J; bases unmatched to any gene: 9. This CDR3 is 14 amino acids long. CDR3 nucleotide sequence: TGTGCCAGCAGCCCCGGACAGGGGGGACGGGAGCAGTACTTC. It specifies CASSPGQGGREQYF.

The rearrangement links TRBV2 to TRBJ2-7; the D is unclear. V shed 6 bases and J shed 4 bases, with 16 bases lying between them. There are 14 residues in the CDR3. Germline CDR1 and CDR2: SNHLY and FYNNEI. CDR3 loop: CASSLDGVTYEQYF. CDR3 coding DNA: TGTGCCAGCAGCCTAGATGGGGTAACTTACGAGCAGTACTTC.

The CDR3 is CASSHSVRGGGNTIYF. The CDR3 bases are TGTGCCAGCAGCCATTCAGTCAGGGGCGGTGGAAACACCATATATTTT. This chain connects TRBV7-9 to TRBJ1-3, with D possibly matching TRBD1 (6 bases). V gave up 5 bases and J gave up 3 bases, with 17 bases separating them. In germline, CDR1 is SEHNR, CDR2 FQNEAQ (reference sequence). The CDR3 sequence is 16 residues long.

The chain has TRBV21-1 and TRBJ1-6; TRBD1 reflects the table's D call only, with no check against the DNA. TRBV21-1 is marked as a pseudogene. The CDR3 is made up of 18 amino acids. The CDR3 nucleotides are TGTGCCAGCAGCAAAGTAAAGGGGGCTAGCGCCTATAATTCACCCCTCCACTTT. It translates to CASSKVKGASAYNSPLHF.

Here the CDR3 DNA reads TGTGCCAGCTCATTAAGAGGACAGGGGGACACTGAAGCTTTCTTT. Its translation: CASSLRGQGDTEAFF. The chain couples TRBV18 to TRBJ1-1; TRBD1 aligns across 10 bases. The CDR3 runs to 15 residues. Germline CDR1 KGHSH, CDR2 LQKENI. Losses at the gene ends were 5 bases for V and 3 bases for J; bases not matched to a gene: 6.

The rearrangement joins TRBV9 to TRBJ2-2, with TRBD1 matching over 10 bases. The J segment lost 5 bases and the V segment lost 3 bases, leaving 4 bases of the junction unmatched. The germline V gene has CDR1 SGDLS and CDR2 YYNGEE. This CDR3 region has 15 residues. CDR3 nucleotides: TGTGCCAGCAGCGCGGGACAGGGGAGAACCGGGGAGCTGTTTTTT. Translated, it gives CASSAGQGRTGELFF. The entire variable domain, with the rest obtained from reference TRBV9 and TRBJ2-2, is as follows: DSGVTQTPKHLITATGQRVTLRCSPRSGDLSVYWYQQSLDQGLQFLIQYYNGEERAKGNILERFSAQQFPDLHSELNLSSLELGDSALYFCASSAGQGRTGELFFGEGSRLTVL.

The rearrangement links TRBV12-5 to TRBJ1-1; weak D call: TRBD1 (6 bases). V lost 3 bases to trimming and J lost 4 bases, with 12 bases between them. Germline CDR1 LGHNT, CDR2 FRNRAP. The length of the CDR3 is 14 residues. The CDR3 nucleotides read TGTGCTAGTGGTTTATACAGGGTTGGCACTGAAGCTTTCTTT. Translation gives CASGLYRVGTEAFF.

This chain joins TRBV25-1 and TRBJ2-7, with TRBD2 identical over 7 bases. Germline V gene lookup returns CDR1 MGHDK and CDR2 SYGVNS. The CDR3 is 14 amino acids. V dropped 5 bases and J dropped 6; count of bases not matched to a gene: 10. The CDR3 spells CASSQRGGAGEQYF. DNA for the CDR3: TGTGCCAGCAGTCAAAGGGGAGGGGCGGGCGAGCAGTACTTC.

The chain carries TRBV5-1 and TRBJ1-1; TRBD1 matches at 7 bases. J was trimmed by 3 bases and V by 2 bases; bases with no gene match: 1. CDR1 and CDR2 from the germline V gene are SGHRS and YFSETQ. CDR3 length: 13 residues. CDR3 sequence: CASSFTGDTEAFF. The DNA for the CDR3 is TGCGCCAGCAGCTTTACAGGGGACACTGAAGCTTTCTTT.

V gene TRBV4-2 combines with J gene TRBJ2-1; 10 bases are a match to TRBD1. Germline V gene lookup returns CDR1 LGHNA and CDR2 YNFKEQ. The V segment lost 0 bases and the J segment 0 bases; nucleotides outside the gene matches: 5. CDR3 length: 18 residues. CDR3 amino acids: CASSQDGRQGASYNEQFF. The CDR3 DNA follows: TGTGCCAGCAGCCAAGATGGCAGACAGGGGGCCTCCTACAATGAGCAGTTCTTC.

This rearrangement joins TRBV7-2 to TRBJ1-5, with D perhaps TRBD1 (5 bases). Trimming took 5 bases from V and 5 from J, leaving 13 bases between them. From germline, CDR1 is SGHTA and CDR2 FQGNSA. The CDR3 runs 14 residues. The CDR3 loop reads CASSLRGNHQPQHF. The CDR3 DNA reads as TGTGCCAGCAGCCTTAGGGGTAATCATCAGCCCCAGCATTTT.

Here the CDR3 DNA reads TGTGCCAGCAGCTTTGGACCAGGCCCTAGGGAGAACACTGAAGCTTTCTTT. Translating it yields CASSFGPGPRENTEAFF. The chain employs TRBV5-5 and TRBJ1-1, with unresolved D. V was cut by 2 bases and J by 1 base, with 18 bases left in between. Germline loops: CDR1 SGHKS, CDR2 YYEKEE (reference sequence). The CDR3 length is 17 residues.

The chain carries TRBV4-2 and TRBJ1-2; D uncertain. The V gene lost 0 bases and the J gene lost 10 bases, with 15 bases spanning the gap. CDR3 length equals 14 residues. Germline CDR1 LGHNA, CDR2 YNFKEQ. The CDR3 DNA sequence: TGTGCCAGCAGCCAAGAGAGCAGCTCTCATCACTACACCTTC. Amino acid sequence: CASSQESSSHHYTF.

The chain uses TRBV19 and TRBJ2-3; 9 positions match TRBD2. J was trimmed by 3 bases and V by 6 bases; bases with no gene match: 4. The CDR3 is 14 amino acids. Germline V gene lookup returns CDR1 LNHDA and CDR2 SQIVND (reference sequence). The CDR3 region is CASRGLASTDTQYF. CDR3 in DNA: TGTGCCAGTAGGGGACTAGCATCTACAGATACGCAGTATTTT.

The rearrangement joins TRBV7-3 to TRBJ2-1; D ambiguous. This CDR3 comprises 15 residues. V was clipped by 5 bases and J by 1 base, with 12 bases between them. Germline V gene sequence: CDR1 SGHTA, CDR2 FQGTGA. The CDR3 sequence: CASSKSAESYNEQFF. The DNA for the CDR3 is TGTGCCAGCAGCAAATCGGCAGAATCCTACAATGAGCAGTTCTTC.

The V call is TRBV7-2, the J call TRBJ1-1; D is undetermined. This CDR3 is 16 amino acids long. Germline V gene sequence: CDR1 SGHTA, CDR2 FQGNSA. Trimming removed 4 bases at V and 1 base at J, with 16 bases between. CDR3 sequence reads: CASSYTWGLANTEAFF. The CDR3 nucleotides read TGTGCCAGCAGCTATACTTGGGGTTTGGCGAACACTGAAGCTTTCTTT.

The chain recombines TRBV5-1 with TRBJ2-2, with 7 bases matching TRBD2. Trimming at V came to 6 bases and at J to 5 bases, leaving 10 bases not matched to a gene. Per germline, CDR1 SGHRS and CDR2 YFSETQ. The CDR3 has 15 amino acids. The CDR3 coding sequence is TGCGCCAGCAAAATGAGGGCGGGGGAGACCGGGGAGCTGTTTTTT. Translation gives CASKMRAGETGELFF.

V is TRBV27 and J is TRBJ2-3; 11 nucleotides agree with TRBD1. CDR3 length equals 17 residues. V shed 4 bases and J 3 bases; nucleotides not matched to a gene: 9. Germline-derived CDR1 and CDR2 are MNHEY and SMNVEV (reference sequence). As DNA, the CDR3 is TGTGCCAGCAGTTGGCGGCCGGGACAGGGGGGGACAGATACGCAGTATTTT. This encodes CASSWRPGQGGTDTQYF.

The chain recombines TRBV5-6 with TRBJ2-7; TRBD2 might be the D (5 bases). Germline V gene lookup returns CDR1 SGHDT and CDR2 YYEEEE. The CDR3 is 13 residues long. Trimming left V 4 bases short and J 2 bases short, with 10 bases between. The DNA of the CDR3 is TGTGCCAGCAGCGATGGACTCGCCTACGAGCAGTACTTC. Protein sequence: CASSDGLAYEQYF.